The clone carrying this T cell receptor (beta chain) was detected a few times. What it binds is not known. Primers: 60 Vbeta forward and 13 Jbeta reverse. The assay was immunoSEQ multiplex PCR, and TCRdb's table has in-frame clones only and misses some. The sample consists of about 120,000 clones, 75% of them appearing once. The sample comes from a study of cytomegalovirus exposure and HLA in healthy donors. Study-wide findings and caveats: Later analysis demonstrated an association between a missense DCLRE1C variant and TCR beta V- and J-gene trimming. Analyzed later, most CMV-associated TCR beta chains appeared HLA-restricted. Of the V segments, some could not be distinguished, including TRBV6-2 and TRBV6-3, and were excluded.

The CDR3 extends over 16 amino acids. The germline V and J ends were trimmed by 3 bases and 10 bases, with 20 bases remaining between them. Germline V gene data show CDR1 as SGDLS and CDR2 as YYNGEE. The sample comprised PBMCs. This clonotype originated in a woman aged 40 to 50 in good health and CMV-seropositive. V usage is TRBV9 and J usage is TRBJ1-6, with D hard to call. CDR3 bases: TGTGCCAGCAGCGCGCCATCGGGTCAACGGGAATCACCCCTCCACTTT. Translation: CASSAPSGQRESPLHF.